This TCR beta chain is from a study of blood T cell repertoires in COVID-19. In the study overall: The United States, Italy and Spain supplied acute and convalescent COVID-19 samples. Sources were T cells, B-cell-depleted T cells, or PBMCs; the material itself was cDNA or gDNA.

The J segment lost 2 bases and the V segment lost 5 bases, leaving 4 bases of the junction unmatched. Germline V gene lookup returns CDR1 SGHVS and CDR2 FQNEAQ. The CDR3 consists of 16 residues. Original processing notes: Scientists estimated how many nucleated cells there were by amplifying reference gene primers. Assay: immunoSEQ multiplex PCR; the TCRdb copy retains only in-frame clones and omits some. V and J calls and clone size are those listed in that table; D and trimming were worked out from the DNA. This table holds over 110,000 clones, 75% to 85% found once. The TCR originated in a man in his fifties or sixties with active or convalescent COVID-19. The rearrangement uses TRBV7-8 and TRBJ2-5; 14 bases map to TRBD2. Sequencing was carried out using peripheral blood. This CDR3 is CASSPGLAGGQETQYF. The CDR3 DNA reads TGTGCCAGCAGCCCTGGACTAGCGGGGGGACAAGAGACCCAGTACTTC.